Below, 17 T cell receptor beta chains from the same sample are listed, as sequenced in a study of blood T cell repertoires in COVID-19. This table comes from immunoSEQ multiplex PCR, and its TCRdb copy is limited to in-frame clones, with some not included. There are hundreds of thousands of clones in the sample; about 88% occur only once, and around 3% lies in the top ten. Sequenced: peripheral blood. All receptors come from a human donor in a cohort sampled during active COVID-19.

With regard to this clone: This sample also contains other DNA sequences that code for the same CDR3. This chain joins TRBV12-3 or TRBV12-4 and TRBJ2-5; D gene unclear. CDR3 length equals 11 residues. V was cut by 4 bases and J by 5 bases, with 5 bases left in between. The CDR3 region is CASSSRETQYF. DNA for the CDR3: TGTGCCAGCAGTTCGCGCGAGACCCAGTACTTC.

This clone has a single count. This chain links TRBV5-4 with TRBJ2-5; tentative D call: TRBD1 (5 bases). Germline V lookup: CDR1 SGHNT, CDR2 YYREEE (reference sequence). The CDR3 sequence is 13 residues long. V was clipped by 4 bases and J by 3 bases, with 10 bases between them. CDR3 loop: CASSPVGEETQYF. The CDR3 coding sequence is TGTGCCAGCAGCCCCGTAGGGGAAGAGACCCAGTACTTC.

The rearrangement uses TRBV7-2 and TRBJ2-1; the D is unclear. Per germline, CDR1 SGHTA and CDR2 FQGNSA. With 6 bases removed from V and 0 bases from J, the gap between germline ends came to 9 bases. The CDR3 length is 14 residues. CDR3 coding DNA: TGTGCCAGCAGACCGGTGAGCTCCTACAATGAGCAGTTCTTC. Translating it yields CASRPVSSYNEQFF.

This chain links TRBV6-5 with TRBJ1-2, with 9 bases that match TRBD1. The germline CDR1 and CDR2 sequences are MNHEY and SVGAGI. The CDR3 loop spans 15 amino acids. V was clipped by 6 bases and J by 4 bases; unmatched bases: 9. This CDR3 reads CASSLRQGGSYGYTF. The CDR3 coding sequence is TGTGCCAGCAGCCTTCGACAGGGGGGAAGCTATGGCTACACCTTC.

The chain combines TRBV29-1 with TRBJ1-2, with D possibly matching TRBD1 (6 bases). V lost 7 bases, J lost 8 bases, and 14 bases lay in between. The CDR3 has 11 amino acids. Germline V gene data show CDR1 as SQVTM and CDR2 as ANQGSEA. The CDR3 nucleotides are TGCAGCGACAGGGAGGGATACGGCTACACCTTC. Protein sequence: CSDREGYGYTF.

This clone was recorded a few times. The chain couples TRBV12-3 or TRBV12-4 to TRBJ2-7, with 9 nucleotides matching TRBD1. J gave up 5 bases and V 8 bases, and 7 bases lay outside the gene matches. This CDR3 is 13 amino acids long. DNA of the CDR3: TGTGCCAGCGGGGGGACAGGGCGGAACGAGCAGTACTTC. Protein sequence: CASGGTGRNEQYF.

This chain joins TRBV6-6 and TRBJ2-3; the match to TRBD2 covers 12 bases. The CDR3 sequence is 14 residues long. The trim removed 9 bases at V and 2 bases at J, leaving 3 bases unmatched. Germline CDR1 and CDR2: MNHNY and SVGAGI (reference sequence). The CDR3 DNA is TGTGCCAGTGGACTAGCGGGGCCCACAGATACGCAGTATTTT. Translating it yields CASGLAGPTDTQYF.

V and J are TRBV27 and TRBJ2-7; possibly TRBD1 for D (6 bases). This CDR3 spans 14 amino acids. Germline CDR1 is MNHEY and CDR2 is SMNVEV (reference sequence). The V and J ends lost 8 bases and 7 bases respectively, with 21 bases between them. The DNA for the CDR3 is TGTGCCAGCCGGGGACATCGGGCGAAGGAAGAGCAGTACTTC. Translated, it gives CASRGHRAKEEQYF.

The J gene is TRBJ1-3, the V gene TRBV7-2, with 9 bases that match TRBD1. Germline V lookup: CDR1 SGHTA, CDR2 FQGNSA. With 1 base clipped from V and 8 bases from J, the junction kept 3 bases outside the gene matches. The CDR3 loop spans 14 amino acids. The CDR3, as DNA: TGTGCCAGCAGCTTAGACAGGGGGCTCGACACCATATATTTT. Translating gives CASSLDRGLDTIYF.

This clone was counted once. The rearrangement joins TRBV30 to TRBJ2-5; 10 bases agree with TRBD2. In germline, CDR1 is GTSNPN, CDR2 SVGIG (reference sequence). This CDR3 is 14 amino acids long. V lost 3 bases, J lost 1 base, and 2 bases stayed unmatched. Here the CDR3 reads CAWSVAGGQETQYF. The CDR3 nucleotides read TGTGCCTGGAGCGTAGCGGGGGGCCAAGAGACCCAGTACTTC.

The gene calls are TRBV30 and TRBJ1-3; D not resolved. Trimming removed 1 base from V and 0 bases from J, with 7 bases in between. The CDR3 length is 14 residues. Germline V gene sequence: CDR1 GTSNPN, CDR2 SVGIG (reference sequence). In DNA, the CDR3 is TGTGCCTGGAGTGGAGGGCCCTCTGGAAACACCATATATTTT. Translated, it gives CAWSGGPSGNTIYF.

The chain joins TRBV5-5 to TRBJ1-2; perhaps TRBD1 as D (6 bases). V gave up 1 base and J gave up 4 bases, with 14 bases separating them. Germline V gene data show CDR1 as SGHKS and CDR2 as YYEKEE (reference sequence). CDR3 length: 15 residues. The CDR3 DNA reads TGTGCCAGCAGCTTGAACGCAGGGGCGGGCTATGGCTACACCTTC. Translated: CASSLNAGAGYGYTF.

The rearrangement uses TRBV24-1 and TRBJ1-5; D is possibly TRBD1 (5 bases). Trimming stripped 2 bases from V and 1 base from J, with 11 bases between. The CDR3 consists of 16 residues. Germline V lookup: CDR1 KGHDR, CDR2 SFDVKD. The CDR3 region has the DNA TGTGCCACCAGTGATTCGGCAGGGATAAGCAATCAGCCCCAGCATTTT. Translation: CATSDSAGISNQPQHF.

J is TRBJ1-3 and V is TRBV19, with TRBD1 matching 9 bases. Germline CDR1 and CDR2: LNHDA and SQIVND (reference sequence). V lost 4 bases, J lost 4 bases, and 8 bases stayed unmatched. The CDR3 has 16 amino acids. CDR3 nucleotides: TGTGCCAGTAGTAACACCGGGACAGGGCACGGAAACACCATATATTTT. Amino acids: CASSNTGTGHGNTIYF.

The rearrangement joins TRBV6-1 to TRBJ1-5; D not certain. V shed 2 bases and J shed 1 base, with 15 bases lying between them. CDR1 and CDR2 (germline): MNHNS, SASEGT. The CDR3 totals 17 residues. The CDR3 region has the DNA TGTGCCAGCAGTGAATGGGGAGGGAGCGAAAGCAATCAGCCCCAGCATTTT. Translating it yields CASSEWGGSESNQPQHF.

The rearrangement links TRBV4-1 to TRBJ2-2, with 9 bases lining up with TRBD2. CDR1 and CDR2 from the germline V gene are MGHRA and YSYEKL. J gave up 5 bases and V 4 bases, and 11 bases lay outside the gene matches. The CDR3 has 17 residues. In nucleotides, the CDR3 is TGCGCCAGCAGCCTACTCCTAGCGGGGCTTGGGACCGGGGAGCTGTTTTTT. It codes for CASSLLLAGLGTGELFF.

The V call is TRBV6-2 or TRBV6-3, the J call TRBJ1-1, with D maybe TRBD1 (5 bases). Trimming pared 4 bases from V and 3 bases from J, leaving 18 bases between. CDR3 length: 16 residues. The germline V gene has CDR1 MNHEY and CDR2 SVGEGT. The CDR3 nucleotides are TGTGCCAGCAGTTTCTCCAGGGCTACCGCCGACACTGAAGCTTTCTTT. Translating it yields CASSFSRATADTEAFF.